The rows below give T cell receptor beta chains drawn from one sample of a study of T cell responses to AZD1222 COVID-19 vaccine. TCRdb's copy holds only in-frame clones and misses some; the assay was immunoSEQ multiplex PCR. The data hold roughly 100,000 clones, with roughly 87% observed a single time. The source was peripheral blood, collected on day 0 of AZD1222 vaccination. These receptors originate from an adult in good health. Each CDR3 is given with its conserved first and last residue. The order of the fields is clone size, V gene, J gene, D gene, CDR3 protein, CDR3 DNA. A D gene is named only where the DNA matches it firmly. Clone size is stated in some rows and not others, as once, few, many or a class when expanded.

clone size: .; V gene: TRBV6-5; J gene: TRBJ2-7; D gene: .; CDR3 protein: CASSNQGPSYEQYF; CDR3 DNA: TGTGCCAGCAGCAACCAGGGGCCCTCCTACGAGCAGTACTTC
clone size: .; V gene: TRBV5-6; J gene: TRBJ1-1; D gene: .; CDR3 protein: CASSSTRGDTEAFF; CDR3 DNA: TGTGCCAGCAGCTCTACGCGGGGGGACACTGAAGCTTTCTTT
clone size: .; V gene: TRBV19; J gene: TRBJ1-1; D gene: TRBD1; CDR3 protein: CASSFTGVATEAFF; CDR3 DNA: TGTGCCAGTAGTTTTACAGGGGTAGCCACTGAAGCTTTCTTT
clone size: .; V gene: TRBV28; J gene: TRBJ2-6; D gene: .; CDR3 protein: CASSLRGGSGANVLTF; CDR3 DNA: TGTGCCAGCAGTTTAAGAGGGGGCTCTGGGGCCAACGTCCTGACTTTC
clone size: .; V gene: TRBV4-1; J gene: TRBJ2-6; D gene: .; CDR3 protein: CASSQEPGHLRSGANVLTF; CDR3 DNA: TGCGCCAGCAGCCAAGAGCCGGGACACCTTCGCTCTGGGGCCAACGTCCTGACTTTC
clone size: .; V gene: TRBV11-3; J gene: TRBJ2-1; D gene: TRBD2; CDR3 protein: CASLLAGALCSYNEQFF; CDR3 DNA: TGTGCCAGCTTACTAGCGGGGGCCTTATGCTCCTACAATGAGCAGTTCTTC
clone size: .; V gene: TRBV5-4; J gene: TRBJ1-4; D gene: .; CDR3 protein: CASSFVGSGLEEKLFF; CDR3 DNA: TGTGCCAGCAGCTTTGTTGGGTCAGGGTTAGAAGAAAAACTGTTTTTT
clone size: .; V gene: TRBV21-1; J gene: TRBJ1-2; D gene: .; CDR3 protein: CASRLWTGIFHYGYTF; CDR3 DNA: TGTGCCAGCCGTTTATGGACAGGGATCTTTCACTATGGCTACACCTTC
clone size: .; V gene: TRBV5-6; J gene: TRBJ2-3; D gene: .; CDR3 protein: CASSFFGGANTDTQYF; CDR3 DNA: TGTGCCAGCAGCTTCTTTGGGGGGGCCAACACAGATACGCAGTATTTT
clone size: .; V gene: TRBV7-9; J gene: TRBJ2-1; D gene: .; CDR3 protein: CASSFDRNEQFF; CDR3 DNA: TGTGCCAGCAGCTTCGACAGGAATGAGCAGTTCTTC
clone size: .; V gene: TRBV2; J gene: TRBJ1-2; D gene: .; CDR3 protein: CASSEVQGGGYTF; CDR3 DNA: TGTGCCAGCAGTGAAGTCCAGGGAGGGGGCTACACCTTC
clone size: .; V gene: TRBV6-1; J gene: TRBJ2-7; D gene: .; CDR3 protein: CASSESGWEQYF; CDR3 DNA: TGTGCCAGCAGTGAGTCAGGCTGGGAGCAGTACTTC
clone size: .; V gene: TRBV18; J gene: TRBJ1-1; D gene: TRBD1; CDR3 protein: CASGGQGNTEAFF; CDR3 DNA: TGTGCCAGCGGAGGACAGGGGAACACTGAAGCTTTCTTT
clone size: .; V gene: TRBV4-3; J gene: TRBJ2-4; D gene: .; CDR3 protein: CASSQDLPGAGMAKNIQYF; CDR3 DNA: TGCGCCAGCAGCCAAGATCTCCCCGGGGCCGGAATGGCCAAAAACATTCAGTACTTC
clone size: .; V gene: TRBV5-1; J gene: TRBJ1-4; D gene: TRBD1; CDR3 protein: CASSLQGDINEKLFF; CDR3 DNA: TGCGCCAGCAGCTTGCAGGGGGACATTAATGAAAAACTGTTTTTT
clone size: .; V gene: TRBV20-1; J gene: TRBJ1-2; D gene: .; CDR3 protein: CSASTGYYGYTF; CDR3 DNA: TGCAGTGCTAGTACAGGGTACTATGGCTACACCTTC
clone size: .; V gene: TRBV7-9; J gene: TRBJ2-3; D gene: TRBD1; CDR3 protein: CASAQGESTDTQYF; CDR3 DNA: TGTGCCAGCGCACAGGGGGAGAGCACAGATACGCAGTATTTT
clone size: .; V gene: TRBV18; J gene: TRBJ2-5; D gene: .; CDR3 protein: CASSATRGLETQYF; CDR3 DNA: TGTGCCAGCTCAGCAACGCGGGGTCTAGAGACCCAGTACTTC
clone size: .; V gene: TRBV5-6; J gene: TRBJ1-4; D gene: TRBD1; CDR3 protein: CASSPWTGHTDEKLFF; CDR3 DNA: TGTGCCAGCAGCCCCTGGACAGGGCATACGGATGAAAAACTGTTTTTT
clone size: .; V gene: TRBV29-1; J gene: TRBJ1-1; D gene: .; CDR3 protein: CSVLKDGTEAFF; CDR3 DNA: TGCAGCGTCTTAAAGGACGGAACTGAAGCTTTCTTT
clone size: .; V gene: TRBV6-5; J gene: TRBJ2-1; D gene: .; CDR3 protein: CASSRTVYNEQFF; CDR3 DNA: TGTGCCAGCAGCCGGACAGTTTACAATGAGCAGTTCTTC
clone size: .; V gene: TRBV6-2/TRBV6-3; J gene: TRBJ1-1; D gene: TRBD1; CDR3 protein: CASSHSGGKGNTEAFF; CDR3 DNA: TGTGCCAGCAGCCACTCAGGGGGCAAGGGGAACACTGAAGCTTTCTTT
clone size: .; V gene: TRBV6-5; J gene: TRBJ2-7; D gene: TRBD2; CDR3 protein: CASSYSSGGAYEQYF; CDR3 DNA: TGTGCCAGCAGTTACTCCAGCGGGGGGGCCTACGAGCAGTACTTC
clone size: .; V gene: TRBV9; J gene: TRBJ1-1; D gene: TRBD1; CDR3 protein: CASSVGGTVNTEAFF; CDR3 DNA: TGTGCCAGCAGCGTAGGGGGGACAGTGAACACTGAAGCTTTCTTT
clone size: .; V gene: TRBV5-1; J gene: TRBJ1-4; D gene: TRBD1; CDR3 protein: CASSFGQAGEKLFF; CDR3 DNA: TGCGCCAGCAGCTTCGGACAGGCGGGTGAAAAACTGTTTTTT
clone size: .; V gene: TRBV4-1; J gene: TRBJ1-4; D gene: .; CDR3 protein: CASSEAPNSNEKLFF; CDR3 DNA: TGCGCCAGCAGTGAAGCTCCGAATTCTAATGAAAAACTGTTTTTT
clone size: .; V gene: TRBV5-6; J gene: TRBJ2-3; D gene: TRBD1; CDR3 protein: CASSIGQGYSTDTQYF; CDR3 DNA: TGTGCCAGCAGCATCGGACAGGGGTATAGCACAGATACGCAGTATTTT
clone size: .; V gene: TRBV19; J gene: TRBJ2-1; D gene: TRBD1; CDR3 protein: CASSGAGGHEQFF; CDR3 DNA: TGTGCCAGTAGTGGGGCAGGGGGTCATGAGCAGTTCTTC
clone size: few; V gene: TRBV7-2; J gene: TRBJ2-3; D gene: .; CDR3 protein: CASSLFPPDTQYF; CDR3 DNA: TGTGCCAGCAGCTTATTCCCCCCAGATACGCAGTATTTT
clone size: once; V gene: TRBV4-3; J gene: TRBJ2-6; D gene: .; CDR3 protein: CASSQESSGANVLTF; CDR3 DNA: TGCGCCAGCAGCCAAGAATCCTCTGGGGCCAACGTCCTGACTTTC